This passage covers 14 T cell receptor beta chains from one sample sequenced in a study of early T cells in non-severe SARS-CoV-2 infection. TCRdb itself ran the 5' RACE reads through MiXCR, one entry per CDR3 protein. Among 100,000 or so distinct CDR3 sequences, roughly 14% were seen once, and the ten largest hold 6% to 7.5%. Sequencing was done on a sample of whole blood. All receptors derive from an adult who was a healthcare worker with PCR-confirmed SARS-CoV-2 infection or an uninfected control (not recorded which).

The CDR3 DNA is TGTGCCACCAGTGAGATGAATCAGCCCCAGCATTTT. Its protein product is CATSEMNQPQHF. The chain is built from TRBV24-1 and TRBJ1-5; D is uncertain. CDR1 is KGHDR, CDR2 SFDVKD, per germline. The CDR3 runs 12 residues. V lost 4 bases, J lost 4 bases, and 4 bases lay in between.

V gene TRBV18 combines with J gene TRBJ2-1; 7 nucleotides align to TRBD2. The CDR3 length is 14 residues. J lost 10 bases, V lost 3 bases, and 9 bases had no gene match. Germline assignment: CDR1 KGHSH and CDR2 LQKENI. The CDR3 nucleotides are TGTGCCAGCTCACCCCCGGGACTACCTAGCGAGCAGTTCTTC. It translates to CASSPPGLPSEQFF.

To note about this clonotype: A much larger clone sits a single nucleotide away, making a read error possible. The CDR3 DNA sequence: TGCAGTGGTTCAGGCAGCAATCAGCCCCACCATTTT. Protein sequence: CSGSGSNQPHHF. The gene calls are TRBV20-1 and TRBJ1-5, with D unclear. Germline V gene data show CDR1 as DFQATT and CDR2 as SNEGSKA (reference sequence). This CDR3 contains 12 residues.

This clonotype turned up a few times. The chain uses TRBV7-2 and TRBJ1-5; no clear D. The V end lost 3 bases, the J end lost 3 bases, and 9 bases lay between the germline ends. Germline lookup yields CDR1 SGHTA and CDR2 FQGNSA. There are 14 residues in the CDR3. The CDR3 region is CASSLRLYNQPQHF. CDR3 bases: TGTGCCAGCAGCTTGAGACTGTACAATCAGCCCCAGCATTTT.

This chain connects TRBV20-1 to TRBJ2-5; D gene uncertain. CDR1 is DFQATT and CDR2 is SNEGSKA in the germline V gene (reference sequence). Trimming stripped 2 bases from V and 5 bases from J, with 18 bases between. This CDR3 contains 15 residues. The CDR3 is CSARSPTNRRETQYF. CDR3 DNA: TGCAGTGCTAGATCTCCAACTAACCGCAGGGAGACCCAGTACTTC.

The rearrangement links TRBV7-2 to TRBJ2-5; no firm D call. CDR3 length: 11 amino acids. Germline loops: CDR1 SGHTA, CDR2 FQGNSA. V lost 6 bases, J lost 4 bases, and 6 bases lay in between. CDR3 in DNA: TGTGCCAGCAGTCGCGGAGAGACCCAGTACTTC. Translation gives CASSRGETQYF.

The genes are TRBV6-5 and TRBJ2-7, with 7 bases fitting TRBD1. V lost 5 bases to trimming and J lost 10 bases; unmatched junction nucleotides: 5. The CDR3 covers 11 residues. Germline V gene data show CDR1 as MNHEY and CDR2 as SVGAGI. The CDR3 is CASSGRQGQYF. CDR3 bases: TGTGCCAGCAGTGGTCGACAGGGCCAGTACTTC.

This clonotype was seen a handful of times. This chain joins TRBV24-1 and TRBJ2-7; D tentatively fits TRBD1 or TRBD2 (5 bases each). The ends were cut back, 12 bases at V and 3 bases at J, with 35 bases in the middle. Germline V gene sequence: CDR1 KGHDR, CDR2 SFDVKD. This CDR3 has 19 amino acids. The CDR3 nucleotides are TGTGCCCGCCGGGTTTATAGGGGACCCGAACTTTTTGGTTTCTACGAGCAGTACTTC. It is translated as CARRVYRGPELFGFYEQYF.

This clonotype was recorded many times. The chain joins TRBV2 to TRBJ1-2, with no clear D. Looked up from germline, CDR1 is SNHLY and CDR2 is FYNNEI. This CDR3 comprises 11 residues. V was trimmed by 6 bases and J by 11 bases, leaving 13 bases between them. For the CDR3, the DNA is TGTGCCAGCAGCAAAACGGACCATTACACCTTC. Translation: CASSKTDHYTF.

Points on this clonotype: Since a much larger clone is just one base distant, this may be a read error. The CDR3 region is CASNQGYNTEAFF. CDR3 DNA sequence: TGCGCCAGCAACCAAGGGTATAACACTGAAGCTTTCTTT. V usage is TRBV4-1 and J usage is TRBJ1-1; D is ambiguous. This CDR3 contains 13 residues. CDR1 and CDR2 from the germline V gene are MGHRA and YSYEKL.

This sequence joins TRBV14 and TRBJ1-2; 8 bases map to TRBD1. The CDR3 covers 14 residues. V trimming: 4 bases; J trimming: 3 bases; junction bases outside the gene matches: 4. Germline CDR1 is SGHDN and CDR2 is FVKESK. CDR3 sequence: CASSRETGDYGYTF. CDR3 coding DNA: TGTGCCAGCAGCCGGGAGACAGGGGACTATGGCTACACCTTC.

This clonotype showed up many times. The chain has TRBV20-1 and TRBJ1-2; D is unresolved. Trimming shortened V by 6 bases and J by 5 bases, and 19 bases separated the two germline ends. The CDR3 extends over 14 amino acids. Per germline, CDR1 DFQATT and CDR2 SNEGSKA (reference sequence). The DNA for the CDR3 is TGCAGTGCAAACCCCCATAACCCAGGTTATGGCTACACCTTC. Encoded protein: CSANPHNPGYGYTF.

The chain has TRBV9 and TRBJ2-7; 7 bases are a match to TRBD2. CDR1 is SGDLS and CDR2 is YYNGEE in the germline V gene. This CDR3 spans 15 amino acids. V trimming: 0 bases; J trimming: 2 bases; junction bases outside the gene matches: 5. The CDR3 DNA reads as TGTGCCAGCAGCGTAGCAGCGGGGAGCACCTACGAGCAGTACTTC. This gives the protein CASSVAAGSTYEQYF.

Many counts were recorded for this clonotype. The V and J genes are TRBV20-1 and TRBJ2-1; the match to TRBD2 covers 14 bases. V dropped 7 bases and J dropped 8; count of bases not matched to a gene: 7. CDR1 is DFQATT, CDR2 SNEGSKA, per germline (reference sequence). This CDR3 contains 14 residues. CDR3 bases: TGCAGTGTCCCGCGACTAGCGGGAGGGGATGAGCAGTTCTTC. It is translated as CSVPRLAGGDEQFF.